The rows below give T cell receptor beta chains drawn from one sample of a study of sequential checkpoint blockade in melanoma. Data came from immunoSEQ multiplex PCR; TCRdb stores just in-frame clones and leaves some out. The sample shows 1,500 to 2,000 clones, 15% to 20% of them seen only once. Sequences were derived from tumor tissue (inferred from file names), sampled from a patient given nivolumab and ipilimumab in sequence. Source of these receptors: a human donor with melanoma. Each CDR3 is given with its conserved first and last residue. Fields, in order: V gene, J gene, D gene, clone size, CDR3 protein, CDR3 DNA. A D gene is named only where the DNA matches it firmly. Where a row states a size, it is once, few, many or the class of an expanded clone; other rows omit it.

v_call: TRBV6-8
j_call: TRBJ1-2
d_call: .
clone_size: .
cdr3_aa: CASSSRRGYGYTF
cdr3_nt: TGTGCCAGCAGCTCCCGACGGGGCTATGGCTACACCTTC

v_call: TRBV6-8
j_call: TRBJ2-7
d_call: .
clone_size: .
cdr3_aa: CAVSPTGLKPGQYF
cdr3_nt: TGTGCCGTCTCCCCTACCGGGCTAAAACCTGGGCAGTACTTC

v_call: TRBV14
j_call: TRBJ2-1
d_call: TRBD2
clone_size: few
cdr3_aa: CASSQPSGTQFF
cdr3_nt: TGTGCCAGCAGCCAACCTAGCGGCACACAGTTCTTC

v_call: TRBV6-8
j_call: TRBJ2-7
d_call: .
clone_size: .
cdr3_aa: CASSLGAGSSEQYF
cdr3_nt: TGTGCCAGCAGTCTGGGAGCCGGGTCCTCCGAGCAGTACTTC

v_call: TRBV9
j_call: TRBJ2-1
d_call: TRBD1
clone_size: few
cdr3_aa: CASSPRQGDYNEQFF
cdr3_nt: TGTGCCAGCAGCCCCCGACAGGGGGACTACAATGAGCAGTTCTTC

v_call: TRBV29-1
j_call: TRBJ2-3
d_call: TRBD2
clone_size: once
cdr3_aa: CSVEDRASGSTDTQYF
cdr3_nt: TGCAGCGTTGAAGATCGGGCTAGCGGGAGCACAGATACGCAGTATTTT

v_call: TRBV19
j_call: TRBJ1-3
d_call: .
clone_size: .
cdr3_aa: CASSSINSGNTIYF
cdr3_nt: TGTGCCAGTAGCTCGATTAACTCTGGAAACACCATATATTTT

v_call: TRBV6-8
j_call: TRBJ1-3
d_call: .
clone_size: few
cdr3_aa: CASSRVTGNTIYF
cdr3_nt: TGTGCCAGCAGTCGGGTAACAGGAAACACCATATATTTT

v_call: TRBV19
j_call: TRBJ1-5
d_call: .
clone_size: .
cdr3_aa: CASSVDINQPQHF
cdr3_nt: TGTGCCAGTAGTGTCGACATAAATCAGCCCCAGCATTTT

v_call: TRBV18
j_call: TRBJ2-5
d_call: .
clone_size: .
cdr3_aa: CASSPRGFSEETQYF
cdr3_nt: TGTGCCAGCTCACCGAGGGGTTTTAGTGAGGAGACCCAGTACTTC

v_call: TRBV11-3
j_call: TRBJ2-4
d_call: TRBD1
clone_size: medium-sized
cdr3_aa: CASSLRGQGLDIQYF
cdr3_nt: TGTGCCAGCAGCTTGCGTGGACAGGGGCTAGACATTCAGTACTTC

v_call: TRBV11-3
j_call: TRBJ1-2
d_call: .
clone_size: many
cdr3_aa: CASSFRALLGGYTF
cdr3_nt: TGTGCCAGCAGCTTCCGTGCCCTCCTAGGGGGCTACACCTTC

v_call: TRBV6-8
j_call: TRBJ2-7
d_call: TRBD2
clone_size: few
cdr3_aa: CASSYVAGSSYEQYF
cdr3_nt: TGTGCCAGCAGTTACGTAGCGGGCAGCTCCTACGAGCAGTACTTC

v_call: TRBV11-3
j_call: TRBJ1-1
d_call: TRBD1
clone_size: medium-sized
cdr3_aa: CASSKDRVAPNTEAFF
cdr3_nt: TGTGCCAGCAGCAAAGACAGGGTGGCACCGAACACTGAAGCTTTCTTT

v_call: TRBV5-1
j_call: TRBJ1-4
d_call: TRBD1
clone_size: .
cdr3_aa: CASSYGTGDEKLFF
cdr3_nt: TGCGCCAGCAGCTATGGGACAGGAGATGAAAAACTGTTTTTT

v_call: TRBV23-1
j_call: TRBJ2-3
d_call: .
clone_size: many
cdr3_aa: CASSLQGSRADTQYF
cdr3_nt: TGCGCCAGCAGCTTGCAGGGGAGTCGCGCAGATACGCAGTATTTT

v_call: TRBV11-3
j_call: TRBJ1-1
d_call: .
clone_size: medium-sized
cdr3_aa: CASSIDTGGNTEAFF
cdr3_nt: TGTGCCAGCAGCATAGACACCGGGGGGAACACTGAAGCTTTCTTT

v_call: TRBV19
j_call: TRBJ2-2
d_call: .
clone_size: .
cdr3_aa: CASSALGQSELFF
cdr3_nt: TGTGCCAGTAGTGCCTTGGGACAATCGGAGCTGTTTTTT

v_call: TRBV28
j_call: TRBJ2-7
d_call: .
clone_size: .
cdr3_aa: CASRRTGSTDEQYF
cdr3_nt: TGTGCCAGCAGACGCACGGGATCAACCGACGAGCAGTACTTC

v_call: TRBV11-3
j_call: TRBJ1-3
d_call: .
clone_size: medium-sized
cdr3_aa: CASSSLGRGNTIYF
cdr3_nt: TGTGCCAGCAGCTCCCTCGGCAGGGGAAACACCATATATTTT